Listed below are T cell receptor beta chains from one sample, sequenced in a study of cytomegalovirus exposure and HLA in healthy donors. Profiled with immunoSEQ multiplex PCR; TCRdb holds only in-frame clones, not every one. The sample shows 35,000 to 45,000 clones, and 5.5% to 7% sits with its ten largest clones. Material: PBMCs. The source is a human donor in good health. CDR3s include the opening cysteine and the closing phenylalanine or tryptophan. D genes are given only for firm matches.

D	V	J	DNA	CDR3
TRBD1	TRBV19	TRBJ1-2	TGTGCCAGTAGTGTCGGACAGGGAATAGACTATGGCTACACCTTC	CASSVGQGIDYGYTF
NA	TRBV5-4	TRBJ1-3	TGTGCCAGCAGCTTGGCCGGGCAGGGGGGAAACACCATATATTTT	CASSLAGQGGNTIYF
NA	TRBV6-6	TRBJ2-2	TGTGCCAGCAGGGAACCGGGACTGGGAAGCGGGGAGCTGTTTTTT	CASREPGLGSGELFF
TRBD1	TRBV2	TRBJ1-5	TGTGCCAGCAGGCGGGACAGGGGAGACAATCAGCCCCAGCATTTT	CASRRDRGDNQPQHF
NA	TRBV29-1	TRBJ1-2	TGCAGCGTTGCCACCTACTTCTATGGCTACACCTTC	CSVATYFYGYTF
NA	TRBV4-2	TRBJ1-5	TGTGCCAGCAGCCAATACTCGGGAAACACTCAGCCCCAGCATTTT	CASSQYSGNTQPQHF
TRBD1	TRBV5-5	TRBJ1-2	TGTGCCAGCAGCTTGGGGAGGGGGCGAGGCTATGGCTACACCTTC	CASSLGRGRGYGYTF
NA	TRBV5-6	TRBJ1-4	TGTGCCAGCAGCTTGGGGGGGGGAAAACTGTTTTTT	CASSLGGGKLFF
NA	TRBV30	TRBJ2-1	TGTGCCTGGAGCAAACCAGGGGTGGGTGAGCAGTTCTTC	CAWSKPGVGEQFF
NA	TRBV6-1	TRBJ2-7	TGTGCCAGCAGTTCCATGCTTGGGCCGACCTACGAGCAGTACTTC	CASSSMLGPTYEQYF
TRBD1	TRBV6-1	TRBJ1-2	TGTGCCAGCAGTGAATCGACAGGGTACGGCTACACCTTC	CASSESTGYGYTF
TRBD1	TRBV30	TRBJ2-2	TGTGCCTGGGGGGGACAGGCAACGGGCGGGGAGCTGTTTTTT	CAWGGQATGGELFF
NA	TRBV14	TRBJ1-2	TGTGCCAGCAGCCGAGGACAGCACTATGGCTACACCTTC	CASSRGQHYGYTF
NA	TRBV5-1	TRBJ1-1	TGCGCCAGCAGCTTGGAACGAGGGGGAGTCAAAGCTTTCTTT	CASSLERGGVKAFF
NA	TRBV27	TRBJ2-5	TGTGCCAGCAGGCCCTTAGCGGAGCAAGAGACCCAGTACTTC	CASRPLAEQETQYF
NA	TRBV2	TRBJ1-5	TGTGCCAGCAGTGGACAGGCGCGACAGCCCCAGCATTTT	CASSGQARQPQHF
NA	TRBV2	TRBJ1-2	TGTGCCAGCAGTGAAAGAGAGACGGGTTTTGGCTACACCTTC	CASSERETGFGYTF
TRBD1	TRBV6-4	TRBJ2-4	TGTGCCAGCAGTCGCGACAGGGGGAACATTCAGTACTTC	CASSRDRGNIQYF
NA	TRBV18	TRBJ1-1	TGTGCCAGCTCAGCTACAGGGAACACTGAAGCTTTCTTT	CASSATGNTEAFF
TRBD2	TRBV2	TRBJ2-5	TGTGCCAGCAGCCCTGGGACTAGCGGGGGCTCCCAAGAGACCCAGTACTTC	CASSPGTSGGSQETQYF
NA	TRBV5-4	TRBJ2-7	TGTGCCAGCAGAGGCAGGGCAGGTAAAGCCTACGAGCAGTACTTC	CASRGRAGKAYEQYF
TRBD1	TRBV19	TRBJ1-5	TGTGCCAGTAGGGTACAGGGGACGAGGCAGCCCCAGCATTTT	CASRVQGTRQPQHF
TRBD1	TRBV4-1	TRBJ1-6	TGCGCCAGCAGCCAAGATGGGACAGCGGGTTCACCCCTCCACTTT	CASSQDGTAGSPLHF
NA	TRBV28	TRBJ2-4	TGTGCCAGCAGTGGGACACCCCATAGAAACATTCAGTACTTC	CASSGTPHRNIQYF
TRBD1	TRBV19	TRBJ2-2	TGTGCCAGTAGGGACAGGGTTTCGGCCGGGGAGCTGTTTTTT	CASRDRVSAGELFF
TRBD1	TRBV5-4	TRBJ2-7	TGTGCCAGCAGCGTAGACAGGGGCTACGAGCAGTACTTC	CASSVDRGYEQYF
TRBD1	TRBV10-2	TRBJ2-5	TGCGCCAGCAGTCGGCTAGGGGGCTGGGAGACCCAGTACTTC	CASSRLGGWETQYF
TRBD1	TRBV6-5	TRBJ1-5	TGTGCCAGCAGTTCCGGGACAGGGGGCAATCAGCCCCAGCATTTT	CASSSGTGGNQPQHF
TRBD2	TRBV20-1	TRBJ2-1	TGCAGTGCTGGGACTAGACCTGAGCAGTTCTTC	CSAGTRPEQFF
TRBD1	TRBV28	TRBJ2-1	TGTGCCAGCACCGAAGCGGGGACAGGGGACTACAATGAGCAGTTCTTC	CASTEAGTGDYNEQFF
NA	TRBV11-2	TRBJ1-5	TGTGCCAGCAGCTCTCCGAATCAGCCCCAGCATTTT	CASSSPNQPQHF
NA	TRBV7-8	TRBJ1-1	TGTGCCAGCAGCCCGGGGGGTACTGAAGCTTTCTTT	CASSPGGTEAFF
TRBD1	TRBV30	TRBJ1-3	TGTGCCTGTACAGGGGAGTTCGGAAACACCATATATTTT	CACTGEFGNTIYF
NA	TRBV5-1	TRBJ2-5	TGCGCCAGCAGCTTGAACGGGAACGAGCAAGAGACCCAGTACTTC	CASSLNGNEQETQYF
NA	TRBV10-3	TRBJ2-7	TGTGCCATCAGTGGAGGGGGCGAGCAGTACTTC	CAISGGGEQYF
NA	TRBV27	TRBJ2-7	TGTGCCAGCAGCCTTCAGGGACTCCCCTACGAGCAGTACTTC	CASSLQGLPYEQYF
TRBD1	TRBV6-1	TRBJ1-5	TGTGCCAGCAGCTTACAGGGGACTCAGCCCCAGCATTTT	CASSLQGTQPQHF
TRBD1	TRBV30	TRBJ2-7	TGTGCCGGGGGACAGGGCTATGAGCAGTACTTC	CAGGQGYEQYF
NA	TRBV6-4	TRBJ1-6	TGTGCCAGCAGTGTGAGGGTGGACAATTCACCCCTCCACTTT	CASSVRVDNSPLHF
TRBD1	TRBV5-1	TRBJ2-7	TGCGCCAGCGGAGAGACAGGGGCCTACGAGCAGTACTTC	CASGETGAYEQYF
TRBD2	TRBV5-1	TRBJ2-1	TGCGCCAGCAGCCCGTTAGCGGGGGGCCGAGATGAGCAGTTCTTC	CASSPLAGGRDEQFF
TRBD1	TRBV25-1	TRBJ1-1	TGTGCCAGCAGCAGTCCGGGACAGGGTGAAGCTTTCTTT	CASSSPGQGEAFF
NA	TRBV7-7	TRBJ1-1	TGTGCCAGCAGCTCGACACAGAACACTGAAGCTTTCTTT	CASSSTQNTEAFF
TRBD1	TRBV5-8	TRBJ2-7	TGTGCCAGCAGCTTCCGGCCAGGGGGTACCTACGAGCAGTACTTC	CASSFRPGGTYEQYF
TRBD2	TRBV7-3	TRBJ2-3	TGTGCCAGCAGCCTCGGGACTAGCGGGGGGGCGGGTCCTAGCACAGATACGCAGTATTTT	CASSLGTSGGAGPSTDTQYF
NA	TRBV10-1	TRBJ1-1	TGCGCCAGCAGTCGGACAGCGAACACTGAAGCTTTCTTT	CASSRTANTEAFF
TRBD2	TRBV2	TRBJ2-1	TGTGCCAGCAGCCGGGAGGCAGGGCGTAACAATGAGCAGTTCTTC	CASSREAGRNNEQFF
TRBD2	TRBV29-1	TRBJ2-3	TGCAGCGTAAGGGGAGCGGGGAGCACAGATACGCAGTATTTT	CSVRGAGSTDTQYF
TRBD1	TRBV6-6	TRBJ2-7	TGTGCCAGCAGAAAGACAGGGGAAAATTACGAGCAGTACTTC	CASRKTGENYEQYF
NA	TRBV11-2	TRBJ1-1	TGTGCCAGCAGCTACCGGGAGGGGGGGAACACTGAAGCTTTCTTT	CASSYREGGNTEAFF
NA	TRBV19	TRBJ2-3	TGTGCCAGTAGTATGTTCCAGGCCACAGATACGCAGTATTTT	CASSMFQATDTQYF
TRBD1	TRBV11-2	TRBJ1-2	TGTGCCAGCAGCCCTGGGACAGGGAACTATGGCTACACCTTC	CASSPGTGNYGYTF
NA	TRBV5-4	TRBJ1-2	TGTGCCAGCGAGATGAGGGGGGGCGCTCGGTTTGGCTACACCTTC	CASEMRGGARFGYTF
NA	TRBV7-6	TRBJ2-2	TGTGCCAGCAGACAGGACACGGTAAACACCGGGGAGCTGTTTTTT	CASRQDTVNTGELFF
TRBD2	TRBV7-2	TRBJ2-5	TGTGCCAGCAGTTCGGGGGGGGTCCAAGAGACCCAGTACTTC	CASSSGGVQETQYF
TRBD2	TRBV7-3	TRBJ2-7	TGTGCCAGCAGCCTAGCGGGGGTCGGTCTAAGCTCCTACGAGCAGTACTTC	CASSLAGVGLSSYEQYF
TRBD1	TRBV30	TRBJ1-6	TGTGCCTGGAGTTCCCCAGACAGGGTGAATTCACCCCTCCACTTT	CAWSSPDRVNSPLHF
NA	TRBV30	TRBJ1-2	TGTGCCTGGAGTGTCCTTGCCGGTGGCTACACCTTC	CAWSVLAGGYTF
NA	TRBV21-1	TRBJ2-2	TGTGCCAGCAGCAAAATGGGGGGTTTAGGGCAAGAGCTGTTTTTT	CASSKMGGLGQELFF